The present TCR beta chain was sequenced within a study of blood T cell repertoires in COVID-19. As for the study in general: Some COVID-19 samples were acute and others convalescent; all came from the United States, Italy and Spain.

The CDR3 consists of 17 residues. The germline gives CDR1 MGHRA, CDR2 YSYEKL. V trimming: 1 base; J trimming: 2 bases; junction bases outside the gene matches: 3. Per the authors' pipeline: Reference gene primer amplification yielded estimated nucleated cell counts. Some clones are missing from TCRdb's copy, which holds only in-frame ones; the method was immunoSEQ multiplex PCR. V and J calls and clone size come straight from that table; D and trimming were deduced from the DNA. The profile shows a few hundred thousand clones, 75% to 85% of them singletons. Sequencing was carried out using peripheral blood. The receptor was derived from a man between 50 and 59 years old with active or convalescent COVID-19. The chain couples TRBV4-1 to TRBJ2-1; 12 nucleotides align to TRBD2. The DNA of the CDR3 is TGCGCCAGCAGCCAAGGGGCTAGCGGGGGGGCCTACAATGAGCAGTTCTTC. This codes for CASSQGASGGAYNEQFF.